This is a list of T cell receptor beta chains from one sample in a study of CXCR3-negative and CXCR3-positive naive CD8 T cells. TCRdb re-called the 5' RACE reads; every CDR3 protein appears as one record, without DNA. This sample's clone table lists around 60,000 distinct CDR3 sequences. The specimen sequenced was naive CXCR3+ CD8+ T cells from blood. These receptors were taken from a human donor in good health. Some clones in this sample may be carry-over from other donors' samples. The CDR3 runs from the conserved cysteine through the conserved F or W. Not all rows give a size; the values are once, few, many and, for expanded clones, a class.

size: -
V: TRBV25-1
J: TRBJ1-6
CDR3: CASRDPGSSYNSPLHF

size: -
V: TRBV6-5
J: TRBJ2-2
CDR3: CASSYRTVLTGELFF

size: -
V: TRBV28
J: TRBJ2-2
CDR3: CATLQKAELFF

size: -
V: TRBV7-9
J: TRBJ1-2
CDR3: CASSFEDRAYGYTF

size: -
V: TRBV7-9
J: TRBJ1-1
CDR3: CASSHRTALQDRGGTEAFF

size: -
V: TRBV28
J: TRBJ2-3
CDR3: CASTTGTSGGAYTDTQYF

size: -
V: TRBV5-6
J: TRBJ2-7
CDR3: CASTIGGFSYEQYF

size: -
V: TRBV29-1
J: TRBJ2-7
CDR3: CSAAGTGYEQYF

size: -
V: TRBV28
J: TRBJ2-7
CDR3: CASSSGTGDPYEQYF

size: -
V: TRBV12-3/TRBV12-4
J: TRBJ1-1
CDR3: CASLQGVGTEAFF

size: -
V: TRBV7-6
J: TRBJ2-1
CDR3: CASSYRDRRIPEQFF

size: -
V: TRBV28
J: TRBJ1-5
CDR3: CASSPRDRGHQPQHF

size: -
V: TRBV6-6
J: TRBJ2-5
CDR3: CASSYHPGLAESGGETQYF

size: -
V: TRBV7-2
J: TRBJ2-1
CDR3: CASSLRDSSSYNEQFF

size: -
V: TRBV6-2/TRBV6-3
J: TRBJ2-7
CDR3: CASLGSYEQYF

size: -
V: TRBV28
J: TRBJ1-5
CDR3: CASSHRQGNQPQHF

size: -
V: TRBV12-3/TRBV12-4
J: TRBJ2-1
CDR3: CASSLLTNRDEQFF

size: -
V: TRBV25-1
J: TRBJ1-6
CDR3: CASSEFGQGNSPLHF

size: -
V: TRBV7-8
J: TRBJ2-5
CDR3: CASPSPAGEAMEETQYF

size: -
V: TRBV7-9
J: TRBJ1-1
CDR3: CASSGQGARNTEAFF

size: -
V: TRBV29-1
J: TRBJ2-5
CDR3: CSVEGTGGEETQYF

size: -
V: TRBV7-2
J: TRBJ2-2
CDR3: CASSLQTNTGELFF

size: -
V: TRBV11-3
J: TRBJ2-5
CDR3: CASSSAKAGGQETQYF

size: -
V: TRBV29-1
J: TRBJ1-1
CDR3: CSGAGQGNAEAFF

size: -
V: TRBV29-1
J: TRBJ2-5
CDR3: CSVDGTDPQETQYF

size: -
V: TRBV11-1
J: TRBJ2-2
CDR3: CASSLAPPGIMITGELFF

size: -
V: TRBV11-2
J: TRBJ1-1
CDR3: CASSLPADKTIDTEAFF

size: -
V: TRBV7-2
J: TRBJ2-5
CDR3: CASSYSWLEKETQYF

size: -
V: TRBV28
J: TRBJ2-2
CDR3: CASSSYREYANTGELFF

size: -
V: TRBV29-1
J: TRBJ2-1
CDR3: CSVRQGDNEQFF

size: -
V: TRBV11-2
J: TRBJ2-7
CDR3: CASSSSQGPYEQYF

size: -
V: TRBV6-5
J: TRBJ2-7
CDR3: CASSYSAGDEQYF

size: -
V: TRBV7-7
J: TRBJ2-7
CDR3: CASSPIRGDSYEQYF

size: -
V: TRBV29-1
J: TRBJ2-2
CDR3: CSVVPGLNTGELFF

size: -
V: TRBV29-1
J: TRBJ1-1
CDR3: CSVGWANTEAFF

size: -
V: TRBV7-9
J: TRBJ2-4
CDR3: CASSFQEHIQYF

size: -
V: TRBV12-3/TRBV12-4
J: TRBJ2-1
CDR3: CASSTGINEQFF

size: -
V: TRBV20-1
J: TRBJ1-5
CDR3: CSASMGGRGQPQHF

size: -
V: TRBV15
J: TRBJ2-7
CDR3: CATAPTGSTYEQYF

size: -
V: TRBV20-1
J: TRBJ2-7
CDR3: CSARGVSSQGARDEQYF

size: -
V: TRBV29-1
J: TRBJ2-1
CDR3: CSVHGDRAYNEQFF

size: -
V: TRBV27
J: TRBJ2-7
CDR3: CASRVSGTIYEQYF

size: -
V: TRBV7-9
J: TRBJ1-5
CDR3: CASSQQGSPGGGWNQPQHF

size: -
V: TRBV4-3
J: TRBJ2-5
CDR3: CASSQGFRAETQYF

size: -
V: TRBV5-1
J: TRBJ2-1
CDR3: CASHPWEDSYNEQFF

size: medium-sized
V: TRBV7-6
J: TRBJ2-1
CDR3: CASSLELFRAYNEQFF

size: -
V: TRBV29-1
J: TRBJ1-2
CDR3: CSVDRVGGRGPPYGYTF

size: -
V: TRBV28
J: TRBJ2-5
CDR3: CASSPTTLRAKETQYF

size: -
V: TRBV7-3
J: TRBJ2-2
CDR3: CASSSQDISGELFF

size: -
V: TRBV20-1
J: TRBJ1-1
CDR3: CSAVPGAKGMNTEAFF

size: -
V: TRBV3-1
J: TRBJ2-1
CDR3: CASSQDWGTRSFNEQFF

size: -
V: TRBV7-9
J: TRBJ1-2
CDR3: CASSFGANGYTF

size: -
V: TRBV6-5
J: TRBJ2-5
CDR3: CASSYLGRQETQYF

size: -
V: TRBV27
J: TRBJ2-2
CDR3: CASSLWGTNTGELFF

size: -
V: TRBV6-2/TRBV6-3
J: TRBJ2-7
CDR3: CASSYSDADSEYEQYF